The 8 T cell receptor beta chains below all came from one sample that was sequenced in a study of blood T cell repertoires in COVID-19. Produced via immunoSEQ multiplex PCR; TCRdb's table is partial and in-frame only. The data hold 380,000 or so clones, with roughly 90% observed a single time. The sample comprised PBMCs or T cells enriched from blood (not recorded which). The receptor source for this set is a woman in her twenties or thirties with acute COVID-19.

The chain combines TRBV28 with TRBJ1-6, with D perhaps matching TRBD1 (6 bases). The CDR3 length is 15 residues. Looked up from germline, CDR1 is MDHEN and CDR2 is SYDVKM. V was cut by 5 bases and J by 7 bases, with 15 bases left in between. CDR3 residues: CASSTRQGGNSPLHF. CDR3 in DNA: TGTGCCAGCAGTACAAGGCAAGGGGGAAATTCACCCCTCCACTTT.

This rearrangement joins TRBV7-9 to TRBJ2-7; TRBD2 matches at 8 bases. From germline, CDR1 is SEHNR and CDR2 FQNEAQ (reference sequence). This CDR3 has 15 residues. The J segment lost 0 bases and the V segment lost 2 bases, leaving 3 bases of the junction unmatched. Here the CDR3 DNA reads TGTGCCAGCAGCTTACTTCGGGGGGGCTCCTACGAGCAGTACTTC. The encoded protein is CASSLLRGGSYEQYF.

This rearrangement joins TRBV15 to TRBJ2-7; TRBD1 matches 11 bases. The trim removed 3 bases at V and 3 bases at J, leaving 1 base unmatched. The CDR3 consists of 14 residues. Germline CDR1 reads LNHNV; CDR2 reads YYDKDF (reference sequence). The CDR3 loop reads CATSRGTGGYEQYF. In DNA, the CDR3 is TGTGCCACCAGCAGGGGGACAGGGGGCTACGAGCAGTACTTC. The full variable domain, with the rest looked up from reference TRBV15 and TRBJ2-7, is DAMVIQNPRYQVTQFGKPVTLSCSQTLNHNVMYWYQQKSSQAPKLLFHYYDKDFNNEADTPDNFQSRRPNTSFCFLDIRSPGLGDTAMYLCATSRGTGGYEQYFGPGTRLTVT.

This clone appeared once. V is TRBV18 and J is TRBJ1-5; D is possibly TRBD1 (5 bases). CDR3 length: 14 residues. Trimming cost V 4 bases and J 7 bases, with 14 bases left between them. Germline assignment: CDR1 KGHSH and CDR2 LQKENI. CDR3 coding DNA: TGTGCCAGCTCACTAAGCAGGGTTGACCAGCCCCAGCATTTT. Translating it yields CASSLSRVDQPQHF.

This chain uses TRBV3-1 (or the pseudogene TRBV3-2) with TRBJ1-5; 7 nucleotides align to TRBD1. Germline trimming cut 1 base from V and 9 bases from J; bases unmatched to any gene: 6. CDR3 size: 14 residues. Germline V gene data show CDR1 as LGHDT and CDR2 as YNNKEL (reference sequence). The CDR3 DNA follows: TGTGCCAGCAGCCAAGGGGACAGCAAGGGGCCCCAGCATTTT. It yields the protein CASSQGDSKGPQHF.

The chain couples TRBV7-2 to TRBJ2-3, with 14 bases matching TRBD2. Losses at the gene ends were 0 bases for V and 8 bases for J; bases not matched to a gene: 10. The CDR3 spans 18 residues. CDR1 SGHTA and CDR2 FQGNSA come from the germline V gene. The CDR3 reads CASSLAARLAGGQGTQYF. The CDR3, as DNA: TGTGCCAGCAGCTTAGCGGCGAGACTAGCGGGGGGGCAAGGTACGCAGTATTTT.

CDR3 region: CASSRGGGGEAFF. The CDR3 DNA reads TGTGCCAGCAGCCGCGGAGGCGGAGGGGAAGCTTTCTTT. The chain employs TRBV12-3 or TRBV12-4 and TRBJ1-1, with D hard to call. The length of the CDR3 is 13 residues. The V and J ends lost 6 bases and 8 bases respectively, with 16 bases between them.

The chain recombines TRBV27 with TRBJ2-7, with 7 positions matching TRBD1. From germline, CDR1 is MNHEY and CDR2 SMNVEV (reference sequence). The CDR3 sequence is 14 residues long. V lost 2 bases to trimming and J lost 4 bases; unmatched junction nucleotides: 5. CDR3 sequence (DNA): TGTGCCAGCAGTTTAGGAGACAGGGTATACGAGCAGTACTTC. It translates to CASSLGDRVYEQYF.